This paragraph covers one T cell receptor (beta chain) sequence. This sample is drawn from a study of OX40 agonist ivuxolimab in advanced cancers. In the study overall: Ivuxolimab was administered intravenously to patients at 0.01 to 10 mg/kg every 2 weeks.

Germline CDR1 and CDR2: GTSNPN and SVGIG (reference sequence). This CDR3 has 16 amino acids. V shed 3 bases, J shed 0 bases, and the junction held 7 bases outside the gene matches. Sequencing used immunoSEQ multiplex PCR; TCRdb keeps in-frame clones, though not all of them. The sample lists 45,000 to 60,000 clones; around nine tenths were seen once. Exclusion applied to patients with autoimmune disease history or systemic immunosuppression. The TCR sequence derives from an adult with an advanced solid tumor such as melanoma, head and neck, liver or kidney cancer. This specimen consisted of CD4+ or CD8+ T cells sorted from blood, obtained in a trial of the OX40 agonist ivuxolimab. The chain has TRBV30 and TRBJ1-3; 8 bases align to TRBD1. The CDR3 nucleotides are TGTGCCTGGAGGGGACAGGACTCTCTCTCTGGAAACACCATATATTTT. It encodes CAWRGQDSLSGNTIYF.